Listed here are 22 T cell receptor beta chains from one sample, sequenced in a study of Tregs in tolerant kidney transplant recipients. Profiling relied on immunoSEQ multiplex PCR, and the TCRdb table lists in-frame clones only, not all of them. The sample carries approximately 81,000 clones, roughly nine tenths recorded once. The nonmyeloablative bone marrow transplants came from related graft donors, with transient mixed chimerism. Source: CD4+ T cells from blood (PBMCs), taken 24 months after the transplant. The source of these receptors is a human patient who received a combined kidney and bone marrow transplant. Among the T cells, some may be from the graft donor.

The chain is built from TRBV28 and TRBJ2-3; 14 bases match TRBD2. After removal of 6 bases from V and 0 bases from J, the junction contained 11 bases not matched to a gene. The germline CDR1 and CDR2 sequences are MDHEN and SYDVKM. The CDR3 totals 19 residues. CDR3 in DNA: TGTGCCAGCAGCGTGTGGGGACTAGCGGGGGTATCTAGCACAGATACGCAGTATTTT. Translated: CASSVWGLAGVSSTDTQYF.

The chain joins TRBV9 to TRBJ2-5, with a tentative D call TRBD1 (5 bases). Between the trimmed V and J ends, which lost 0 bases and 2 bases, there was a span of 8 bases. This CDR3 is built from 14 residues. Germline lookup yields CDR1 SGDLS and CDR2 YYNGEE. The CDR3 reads CASSVGQTQETQYF. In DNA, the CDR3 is TGTGCCAGCAGCGTAGGACAGACACAAGAGACCCAGTACTTC.

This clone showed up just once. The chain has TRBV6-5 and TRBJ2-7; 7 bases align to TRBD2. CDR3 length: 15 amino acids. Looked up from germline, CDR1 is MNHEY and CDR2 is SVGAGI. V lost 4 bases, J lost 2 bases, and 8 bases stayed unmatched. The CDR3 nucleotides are TGTGCCAGCAGTTCCACTTGGCTAGCGGCCTACGAGCAGTACTTC. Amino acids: CASSSTWLAAYEQYF.

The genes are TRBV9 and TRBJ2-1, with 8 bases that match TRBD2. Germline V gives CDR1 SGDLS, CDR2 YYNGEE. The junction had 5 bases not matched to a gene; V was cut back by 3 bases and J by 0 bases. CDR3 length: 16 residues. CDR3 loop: CASSERTSSSYNEQFF. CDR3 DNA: TGTGCCAGCAGCGAGAGGACTAGCAGCTCCTACAATGAGCAGTTCTTC.

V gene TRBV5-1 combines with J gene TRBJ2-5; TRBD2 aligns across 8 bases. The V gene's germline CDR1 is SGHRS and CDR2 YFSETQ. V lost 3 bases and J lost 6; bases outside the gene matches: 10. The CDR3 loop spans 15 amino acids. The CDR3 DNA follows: TGCGCCAGCAGCTGGGTTAGCGGGGATGTGAAGACCCAGTACTTC. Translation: CASSWVSGDVKTQYF. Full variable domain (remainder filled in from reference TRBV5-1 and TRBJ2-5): KAGVTQTPRYLIKTRGQQVTLSCSPISGHRSVSWYQQTPGQGLQFLFEYFSETQRNKGNFPGRFSGRQFSNSRSEMNVSTLELGDSALYLCASSWVSGDVKTQYFGPGTRLLVL.

CDR3 region: CASSFLGRNTEAFF. CDR3 sequence (DNA): TGTGCCAGCAGTTTCTTAGGGAGGAACACTGAAGCTTTCTTT. The chain is built from TRBV27 and TRBJ1-1, with D unresolved. V was cut by 3 bases and J by 1 base, with 9 bases left in between. This CDR3 contains 14 residues. Germline CDR1 MNHEY, CDR2 SMNVEV (reference sequence).

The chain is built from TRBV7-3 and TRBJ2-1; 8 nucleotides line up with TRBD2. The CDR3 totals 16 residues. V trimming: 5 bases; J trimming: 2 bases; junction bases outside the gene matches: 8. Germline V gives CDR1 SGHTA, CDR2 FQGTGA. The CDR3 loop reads CASSGDAGGTYNEQFF. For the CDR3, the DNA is TGTGCCAGCAGCGGAGATGCGGGAGGCACCTACAATGAGCAGTTCTTC.

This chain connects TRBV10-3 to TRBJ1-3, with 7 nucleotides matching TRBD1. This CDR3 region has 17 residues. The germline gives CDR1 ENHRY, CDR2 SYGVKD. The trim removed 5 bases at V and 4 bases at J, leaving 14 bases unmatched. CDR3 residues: CAISNDRETILGNTIYF. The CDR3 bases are TGTGCCATCAGTAATGACAGGGAAACGATATTAGGAAACACCATATATTTT.

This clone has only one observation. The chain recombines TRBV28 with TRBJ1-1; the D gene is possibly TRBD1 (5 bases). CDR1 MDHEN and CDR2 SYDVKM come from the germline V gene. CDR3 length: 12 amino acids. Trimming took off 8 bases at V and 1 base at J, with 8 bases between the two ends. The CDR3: CASRTQNTEAFF. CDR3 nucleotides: TGTGCCAGCCGGACACAGAACACTGAAGCTTTCTTT.

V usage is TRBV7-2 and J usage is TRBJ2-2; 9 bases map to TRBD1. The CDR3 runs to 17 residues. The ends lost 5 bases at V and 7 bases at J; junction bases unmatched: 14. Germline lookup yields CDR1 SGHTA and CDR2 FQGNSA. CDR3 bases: TGTGCCAGCAGCCTCTTCCCCGGGACAGGGTTCAGCGGGGAGCTGTTTTTT. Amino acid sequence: CASSLFPGTGFSGELFF.

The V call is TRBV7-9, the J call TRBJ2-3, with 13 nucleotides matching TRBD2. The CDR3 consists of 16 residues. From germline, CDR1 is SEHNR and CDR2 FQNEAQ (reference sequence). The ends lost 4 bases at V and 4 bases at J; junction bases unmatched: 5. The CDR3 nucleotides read TGTGCCAGCAGCTCGCTGACTAGCGGGGGGTCAGATACGCAGTATTTT. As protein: CASSSLTSGGSDTQYF.

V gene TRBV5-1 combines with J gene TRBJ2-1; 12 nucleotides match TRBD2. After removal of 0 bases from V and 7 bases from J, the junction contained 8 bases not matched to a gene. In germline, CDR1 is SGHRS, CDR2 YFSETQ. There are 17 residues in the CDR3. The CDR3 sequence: CASSLEASGRAGNEQFF. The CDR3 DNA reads TGCGCCAGCAGCTTGGAGGCTAGCGGGAGGGCGGGAAATGAGCAGTTCTTC.

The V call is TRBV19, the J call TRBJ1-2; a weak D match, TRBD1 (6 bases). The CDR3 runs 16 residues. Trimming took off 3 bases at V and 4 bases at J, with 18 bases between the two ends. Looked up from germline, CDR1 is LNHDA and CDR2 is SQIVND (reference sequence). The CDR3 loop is CASSIFSTGRSYGYTF. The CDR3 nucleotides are TGTGCCAGTAGTATTTTCTCGACAGGCAGGAGCTATGGCTACACCTTC. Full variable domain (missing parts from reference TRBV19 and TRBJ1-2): DGGITQSPKYLFRKEGQNVTLSCEQNLNHDAMYWYRQDPGQGLRLIYYSQIVNDFQKGDIAEGYSVSREKKESFPLTVTSAQKNPTAFYLCASSIFSTGRSYGYTFGSGTRLTVV.

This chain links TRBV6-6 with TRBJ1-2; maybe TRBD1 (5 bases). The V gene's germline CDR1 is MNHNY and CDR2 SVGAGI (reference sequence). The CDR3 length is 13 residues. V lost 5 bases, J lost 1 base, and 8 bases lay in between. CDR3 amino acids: CASSRQINYGYTF. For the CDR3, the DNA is TGTGCCAGCAGTCGACAGATTAACTATGGCTACACCTTC.

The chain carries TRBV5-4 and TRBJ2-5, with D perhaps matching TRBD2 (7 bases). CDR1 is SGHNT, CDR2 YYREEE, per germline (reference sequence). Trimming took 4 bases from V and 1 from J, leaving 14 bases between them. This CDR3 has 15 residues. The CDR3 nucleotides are TGTGCCAGCAGCCCTAGGGGGGGCCTCCAAGAGACCCAGTACTTC. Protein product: CASSPRGGLQETQYF.

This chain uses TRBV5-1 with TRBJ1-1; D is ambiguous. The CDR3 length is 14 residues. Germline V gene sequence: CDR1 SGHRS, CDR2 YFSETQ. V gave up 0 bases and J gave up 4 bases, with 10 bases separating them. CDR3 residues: CASSLVYPSTEAFF. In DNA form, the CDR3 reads TGCGCCAGCAGCTTGGTGTACCCGAGCACTGAAGCTTTCTTT.

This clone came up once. CDR3 loop: CASSLFGAGTEAFF. The CDR3 DNA follows: TGTGCCAGCAGCTTGTTCGGCGCGGGCACTGAAGCTTTCTTT. V and J are TRBV5-6 and TRBJ1-1; D gene ambiguous. V was trimmed by 1 base and J by 4 bases, leaving 11 bases between them. Per germline, CDR1 SGHDT and CDR2 YYEEEE. CDR3 length: 14 residues.

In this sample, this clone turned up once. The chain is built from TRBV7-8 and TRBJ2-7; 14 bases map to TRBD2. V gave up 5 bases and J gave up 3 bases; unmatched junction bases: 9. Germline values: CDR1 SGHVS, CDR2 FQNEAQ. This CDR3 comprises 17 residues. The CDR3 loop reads CASSPGTSGSIIYEQYF. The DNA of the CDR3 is TGTGCCAGCAGCCCCGGGACTAGCGGGAGTATAATCTACGAGCAGTACTTC.

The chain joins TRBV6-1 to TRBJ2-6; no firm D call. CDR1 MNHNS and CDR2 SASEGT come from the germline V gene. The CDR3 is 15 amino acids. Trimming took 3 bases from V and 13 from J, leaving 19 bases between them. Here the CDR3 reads CASSDYSKPKWVLTF. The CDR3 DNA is TGTGCCAGCAGTGATTACAGCAAACCCAAGTGGGTCCTGACTTTC.

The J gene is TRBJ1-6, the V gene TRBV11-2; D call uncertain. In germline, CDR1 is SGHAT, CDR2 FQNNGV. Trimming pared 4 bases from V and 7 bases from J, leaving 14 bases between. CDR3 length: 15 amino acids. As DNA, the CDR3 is TGTGCCAGCAGCTCTAGAGCGGCCGAGAATTCACCCCTCCACTTT. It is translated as CASSSRAAENSPLHF.

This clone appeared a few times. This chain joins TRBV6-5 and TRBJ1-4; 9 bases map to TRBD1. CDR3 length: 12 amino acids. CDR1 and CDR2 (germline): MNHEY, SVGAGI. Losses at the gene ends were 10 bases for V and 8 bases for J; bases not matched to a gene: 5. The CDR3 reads CATGQGNEKLFF. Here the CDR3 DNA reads TGTGCCACGGGACAGGGTAACGAAAAACTGTTTTTT.

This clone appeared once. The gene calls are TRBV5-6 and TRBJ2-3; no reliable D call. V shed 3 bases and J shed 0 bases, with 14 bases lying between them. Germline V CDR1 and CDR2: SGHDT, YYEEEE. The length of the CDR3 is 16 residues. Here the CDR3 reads CASSYLGASSTDTQYF. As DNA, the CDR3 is TGTGCCAGCAGCTATCTCGGAGCGTCGAGCACAGATACGCAGTATTTT.